This TCR beta chain is drawn from a study of T cell responses to AZD1222 COVID-19 vaccine. Study-wide findings and caveats: Elevations in Spike-specific TCR breadth and depth followed administration of two AZD1222 doses. Nearly half of spike-specific TCRs reportedly target variant regions that are unmutated in the B.1.351 and B.1.1.7 variants.

The V and J ends lost 3 bases and 2 bases respectively, with 11 bases between them. The CDR3 length is 13 residues. CDR1 DFQATT and CDR2 SNEGSKA come from the germline V gene (reference sequence). A note on this clone: Antigen specificity is unknown.

The assay was immunoSEQ multiplex PCR, and TCRdb's table has in-frame clones only and misses some. The table records approximately 140,000 clones, about 90% of them present only once. This chain uses TRBV20-1 with TRBJ2-7; D is undetermined. The sample consisted of peripheral blood, taken 28 days after the second AZD1222 dose. The receptor was isolated from an adult who received the AZD1222 COVID-19 vaccine. The CDR3 DNA reads as TGCAGTGCTAGTCTGGCCGGTACCTACGAGCAGTACTTC. It is translated as CSASLAGTYEQYF.